Reported below is one T cell receptor (beta chain). Its matching antigen is unknown. This CDR3 has 16 residues. V lost 1 base, J lost 0 bases, and 11 bases lay in between. Germline lookup yields CDR1 LNHDA and CDR2 SQIVND (reference sequence). This record comes from a study of cytomegalovirus exposure and HLA in healthy donors. Study-wide findings and caveats: In a later analysis, most CMV-associated TCR beta chains appeared HLA-restricted. In an earlier analysis, most TCR beta V segments were productive about 87% or about 30% of the time. In vitro assays verified that three CMV-associated chains recognized CMV antigens specifically.

The study ran its PCR with 60 Vbeta and 13 Jbeta primers. Clones were read by immunoSEQ multiplex PCR, and TCRdb kept only the in-frame ones, dropping some. The sample has under 200,000 clones; roughly 85% are singletons. The donors comprised healthy bone marrow donors. The sequence was collected from a woman between 18 and 29 years old in good health and CMV-seronegative. The chain couples TRBV19 to TRBJ2-3, with D perhaps matching TRBD2 (6 bases). Source material: PBMCs. The CDR3 reads CASSIGGTSSTDTQYF. The CDR3, as DNA: TGTGCCAGTAGTATAGGCGGGACCTCCAGCACAGATACGCAGTATTTT.